A single sample gave rise to the 20 T cell receptor beta chains below, sequenced in a study of cytomegalovirus exposure and HLA in healthy donors. Primers: 60 Vbeta forward and 13 Jbeta reverse. Only in-frame clones appear in the TCRdb table, and some are missing; sequencing was by immunoSEQ multiplex PCR. Of fewer than 200,000 clones in the sample, approximately 81% were seen once. Material: PBMCs. Receptors were obtained from a woman aged 25 to 39 in good health and CMV-seronegative.

This clone was counted a single time. The chain uses TRBV6-5 and TRBJ1-1; maybe TRBD1 (6 bases). V was pared by 6 bases and J by 4 bases, with 12 bases between. Germline V gene lookup returns CDR1 MNHEY and CDR2 SVGAGI. The CDR3 runs to 13 residues. The CDR3 loop is CASSRGGSTEAFF. The CDR3 nucleotides read TGTGCCAGCAGCCGGGGGGGCAGCACTGAAGCTTTCTTT.

DNA for the CDR3: TGTGCCAGTTCCCGGGACACCAATCAGCCCCAGCATTTT. Translation: CASSRDTNQPQHF. The rearrangement links TRBV6-5 to TRBJ1-5; tentatively, D is TRBD1 (6 bases). The CDR3 loop spans 13 amino acids. Trimming removed 9 bases from V and 3 bases from J, with 12 bases in between. Germline lookup yields CDR1 MNHEY and CDR2 SVGAGI.

The rearrangement uses TRBV5-1 and TRBJ2-6, with 9 bases fitting TRBD1. With 0 bases clipped from V and 2 bases from J, the junction kept 3 bases outside the gene matches. Germline V gene data show CDR1 as SGHRS and CDR2 as YFSETQ. This CDR3 spans 17 amino acids. The CDR3 protein is CASSLDRGRTGANVLTF. DNA for the CDR3: TGCGCCAGCAGCTTGGACAGGGGGCGGACTGGGGCCAACGTCCTGACTTTC.

V is TRBV7-2 and J is TRBJ2-1, with D possibly matching TRBD1 (6 bases). CDR3 length equals 14 residues. Germline CDR1 reads SGHTA; CDR2 reads FQGNSA. The ends were cut back, 1 base at V and 10 bases at J, with 14 bases in the middle. CDR3 nucleotide sequence: TGTGCCAGCAGCTTAGTAGGCCGGGACACCGAGCAGTTCTTC. This codes for CASSLVGRDTEQFF.

This clone was detected only a few times. One end of the junction varies from germline; a read error may be responsible. The genes are TRBV7-7 and TRBJ2-3, with 7 bases fitting TRBD1. The CDR3 has 15 amino acids. Germline assignment: CDR1 SSHAT and CDR2 FNYEAQ (reference sequence). Written as DNA, the CDR3 is TGTGCTAGCAGCCCTGGGACAGCGGGCACAGATACGCAGTATTTT. Translating it yields CASSPGTAGTDTQYF.

The rearrangement uses TRBV27 and TRBJ2-1, with TRBD2 matching over 8 bases. V lost 0 bases and J lost 0; bases outside the gene matches: 7. This CDR3 has 18 residues. From germline, CDR1 is MNHEY and CDR2 SMNVEV (reference sequence). The CDR3 nucleotides read TGTGCCAGCAGTTTATCTAGCGGGAAAGCCCCCTCCTACAATGAGCAGTTCTTC. Translation: CASSLSSGKAPSYNEQFF.

To note about this clone: The same CDR3 is also encoded by other DNA sequences in this sample. V is TRBV6-1 and J is TRBJ2-7, with TRBD2 as a possible D gene (6 bases). CDR3 length equals 15 residues. Germline CDR1 reads MNHNS; CDR2 reads SASEGT. Between the trimmed V and J ends, which lost 3 bases and 3 bases, there was a span of 15 bases. The CDR3 loop reads CASSEAVGSSYEQYF. CDR3 coding DNA: TGTGCCAGCAGTGAGGCTGTCGGGAGTAGCTACGAGCAGTACTTC.

This clone has just a few counts. The J gene is TRBJ1-1, the V gene TRBV18; maybe TRBD1 (5 bases). The CDR3 extends over 16 amino acids. Germline CDR1 reads KGHSH; CDR2 reads LQKENI. The germline V and J ends were trimmed by 3 bases and 4 bases, with 18 bases remaining between them. The CDR3 region is CASSPQELGGITEAFF. DNA of the CDR3: TGTGCCAGCTCACCGCAAGAGTTGGGGGGAATCACTGAAGCTTTCTTT.

This sequence joins TRBV27 and TRBJ2-1; D remains unclear. V lost 6 bases and J lost 4, with 4 bases in between. Germline V CDR1 and CDR2: MNHEY, SMNVEV (reference sequence). The CDR3 is made up of 11 amino acids. CDR3 in DNA: TGTGCCAGCAGGGAGTACAATGAGCAGTTCTTC. It codes for CASREYNEQFF.

A few counts support this clone. This chain links TRBV6-6 with TRBJ1-1; 7 nucleotides match TRBD1. The V gene end was trimmed by 6 bases and the J gene end by 6 bases; junction bases not matched to a gene: 7. CDR3 length equals 13 residues. Germline-derived CDR1 and CDR2 are MNHNY and SVGAGI (reference sequence). The CDR3 bases are TGTGCCAGCAGCCTCGACAGGGCGTCTGAAGCTTTCTTT. Amino acid sequence: CASSLDRASEAFF.

This clone has more than one count but fewer than ten. The chain is built from TRBV10-3 and TRBJ2-3; 9 bases match TRBD1. V shed 5 bases, J shed 0 bases, and the junction held 12 bases outside the gene matches. CDR1 is ENHRY, CDR2 SYGVKD, per germline. The CDR3 contains 18 residues. The CDR3 reads CAISSGTGFEGSTDTQYF. The CDR3, as DNA: TGTGCCATCAGTTCCGGGACAGGGTTCGAAGGTAGCACAGATACGCAGTATTTT.

The rearrangement joins TRBV7-2 to TRBJ2-1, with D perhaps matching TRBD2 (6 bases). Germline CDR1 SGHTA, CDR2 FQGNSA. V lost 2 bases to trimming and J lost 4 bases, with 12 bases between them. The CDR3 length is 15 residues. CDR3 in amino acids: CASSLKGGEYNEQFF. The CDR3 DNA reads TGTGCCAGCAGCTTAAAGGGCGGGGAATACAATGAGCAGTTCTTC.

The genes are TRBV7-2 and TRBJ2-3, with D tentatively TRBD2 (6 bases). The germline CDR1 and CDR2 sequences are SGHTA and FQGNSA. Trimming cost V 5 bases and J 7 bases, with 10 bases left between them. The CDR3 covers 12 residues. The CDR3 loop reads CASSEGLNTQYF. The CDR3 DNA is TGTGCCAGCAGCGAGGGACTTAATACGCAGTATTTT.

The rearrangement uses TRBV7-9 and TRBJ1-2; the D is unclear. CDR1 is SEHNR, CDR2 FQNEAQ, per germline (reference sequence). V was shortened by 1 base and J by 9 bases, with 9 bases between the two germline ends. CDR3 size: 12 residues. The CDR3 DNA is TGTGCCAGCAGCTTAGAGGGCGGGAGCTACACCTTC. This encodes CASSLEGGSYTF. Looking up the rest from reference TRBV7-9 and TRBJ1-2 gives the full variable domain: DTGVSQNPRHKITKRGQNVTFRCDPISEHNRLYWYRQTLGQGPEFLTYFQNEAQLEKSRLLSDRFSAERPKGSFSTLEIQRTEQGDSAMYLCASSLEGGSYTFGSGTRLTVV.

This clone was counted between two and nine times. Additional DNA sequences in this sample encode the identical CDR3. The V gene is TRBV7-9, the J gene TRBJ1-1, with D possibly TRBD1 on 5 matching bases. The V gene's germline CDR1 is SEHNR and CDR2 FQNEAQ (reference sequence). Between the trimmed V and J ends, which lost 5 bases and 5 bases, there was a span of 9 bases. The CDR3 runs 12 residues. CDR3 DNA sequence: TGTGCCAGCAGCCAACCAGGGACTGAAGCTTTCTTT. Its protein is CASSQPGTEAFF.

This chain joins TRBV29-1 and TRBJ2-2, with a weak D call TRBD2 (7 bases). The CDR3 spans 16 residues. Looked up from germline, CDR1 is SQVTM and CDR2 is ANQGSEA. The V end lost 0 bases, the J end lost 3 bases, and 14 bases lay between the germline ends. This CDR3 is CSVEERSGGYTGELFF. DNA of the CDR3: TGCAGCGTTGAAGAACGGTCGGGGGGCTACACCGGGGAGCTGTTTTTT.

The chain employs TRBV7-9 and TRBJ2-1; 12 bases are shared with TRBD1. V lost 5 bases to trimming and J lost 10 bases; unmatched junction nucleotides: 9. CDR1 is SEHNR, CDR2 FQNEAQ, per germline (reference sequence). The length of the CDR3 is 15 residues. Written as DNA, the CDR3 is TGTGCCAGCAGCCGACCGGGACAGGGGGCGGGGGAGCAGTTCTTC. It is translated as CASSRPGQGAGEQFF.

This clone was picked up a small number of times. The rearrangement joins TRBV2 to TRBJ2-2, with TRBD1 matching 8 bases. The CDR3 covers 15 residues. The V segment lost 5 bases and the J segment 6 bases; nucleotides outside the gene matches: 8. The germline V gene has CDR1 SNHLY and CDR2 FYNNEI. The CDR3 DNA reads as TGTGCCAGCAGTCCAATAACAGGGGGATCCGGGGAGCTGTTTTTT. Amino acids: CASSPITGGSGELFF.

This chain links TRBV28 with TRBJ1-5; D unresolved. The V gene lost 2 bases and the J gene lost 7 bases, with 12 bases spanning the gap. The CDR3 covers 14 residues. Germline V gene lookup returns CDR1 MDHEN and CDR2 SYDVKM. The CDR3 loop is CASSLVTTGQPQHF. CDR3 coding DNA: TGTGCCAGCAGTTTAGTGACTACGGGACAGCCCCAGCATTTT.

The chain employs TRBV19 and TRBJ1-2; 8 nucleotides match TRBD1. Germline V CDR1 and CDR2: LNHDA, SQIVND (reference sequence). V shed 4 bases and J 3 bases; nucleotides not matched to a gene: 4. The CDR3 is 14 residues long. This chain's CDR3 is CASSRAGGDYGYTF. CDR3 bases: TGTGCCAGTAGTAGGGCAGGGGGCGACTATGGCTACACCTTC.